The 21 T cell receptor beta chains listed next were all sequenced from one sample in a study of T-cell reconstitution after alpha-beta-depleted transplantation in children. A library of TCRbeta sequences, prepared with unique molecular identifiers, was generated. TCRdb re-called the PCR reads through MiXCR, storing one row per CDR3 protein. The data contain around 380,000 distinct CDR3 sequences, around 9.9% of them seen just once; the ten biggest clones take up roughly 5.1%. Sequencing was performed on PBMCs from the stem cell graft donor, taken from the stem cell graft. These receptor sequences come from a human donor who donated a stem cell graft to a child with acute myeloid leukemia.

This CDR3 reads CASSLAVDASTDTQYF. In DNA form, the CDR3 reads TGCGCCAGCAGCTTGGCCGTTGACGCTAGCACAGATACGCAGTATTTT. The chain carries TRBV5-1 and TRBJ2-3; D gene uncertain. CDR1 and CDR2 (germline): SGHRS, YFSETQ. There are 16 residues in the CDR3. The V end lost 0 bases, the J end lost 0 bases, and 11 bases lay between the germline ends.

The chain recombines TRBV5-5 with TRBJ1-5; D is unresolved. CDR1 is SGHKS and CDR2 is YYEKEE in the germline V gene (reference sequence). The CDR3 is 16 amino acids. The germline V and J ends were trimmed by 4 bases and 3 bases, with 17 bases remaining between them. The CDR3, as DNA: TGTGCCAGCAGCAACGGACCCGACGGATACAATCAGCCCCAGCATTTT. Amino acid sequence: CASSNGPDGYNQPQHF.

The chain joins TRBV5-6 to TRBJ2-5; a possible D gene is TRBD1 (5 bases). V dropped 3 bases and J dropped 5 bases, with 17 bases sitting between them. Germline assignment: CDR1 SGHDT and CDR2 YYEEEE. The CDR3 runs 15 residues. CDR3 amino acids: CASSSNTGLGETQYF. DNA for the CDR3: TGTGCCAGCAGCTCGAATACAGGATTGGGCGAGACCCAGTACTTC.

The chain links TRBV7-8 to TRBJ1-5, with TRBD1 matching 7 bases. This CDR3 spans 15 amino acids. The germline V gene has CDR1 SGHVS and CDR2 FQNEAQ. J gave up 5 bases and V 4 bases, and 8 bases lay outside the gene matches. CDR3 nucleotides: TGTGCCAGCAGCTCCTACGACAGGGTTGATCAGCCCCAGCATTTT. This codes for CASSSYDRVDQPQHF.

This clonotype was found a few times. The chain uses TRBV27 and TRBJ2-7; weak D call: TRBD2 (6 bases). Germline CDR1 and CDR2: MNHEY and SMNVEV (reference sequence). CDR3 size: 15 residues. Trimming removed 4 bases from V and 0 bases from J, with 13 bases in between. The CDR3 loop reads CASSSPYGSSYEQYF. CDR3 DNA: TGTGCCAGCAGTTCCCCCTACGGGAGCTCCTACGAGCAGTACTTC.

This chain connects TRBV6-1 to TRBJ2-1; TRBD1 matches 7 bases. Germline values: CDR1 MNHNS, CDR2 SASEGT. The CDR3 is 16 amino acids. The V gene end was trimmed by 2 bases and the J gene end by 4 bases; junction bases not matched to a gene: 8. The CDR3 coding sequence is TGTGCCAGCAGTGAATACGACAGGGCTAGTTACAATGAGCAGTTCTTC. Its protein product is CASSEYDRASYNEQFF.

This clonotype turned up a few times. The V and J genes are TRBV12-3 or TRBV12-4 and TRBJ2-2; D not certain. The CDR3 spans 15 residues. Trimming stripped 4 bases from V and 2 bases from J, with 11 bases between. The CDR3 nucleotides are TGTGCCAGCAGTTGGACCCTCCCCAACACCGGGGAGCTGTTTTTT. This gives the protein CASSWTLPNTGELFF.

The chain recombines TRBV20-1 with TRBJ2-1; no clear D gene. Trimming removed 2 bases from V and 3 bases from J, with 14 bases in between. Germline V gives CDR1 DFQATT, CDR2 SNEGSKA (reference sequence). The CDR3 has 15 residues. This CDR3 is CSARPVVGYYNEQFF. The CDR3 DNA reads TGCAGTGCTAGACCCGTTGTAGGGTACTACAATGAGCAGTTCTTC.

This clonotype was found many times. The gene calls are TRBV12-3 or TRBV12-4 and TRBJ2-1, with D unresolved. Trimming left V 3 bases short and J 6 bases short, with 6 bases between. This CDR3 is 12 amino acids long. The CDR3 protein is CASSFGPNEQFF. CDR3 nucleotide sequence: TGTGCCAGCAGTTTCGGGCCCAATGAGCAGTTCTTC.

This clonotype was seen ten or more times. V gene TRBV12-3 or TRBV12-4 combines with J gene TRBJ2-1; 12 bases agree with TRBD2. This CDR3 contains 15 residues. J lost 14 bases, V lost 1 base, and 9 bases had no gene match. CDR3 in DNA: TGTGCCAGCAGTTTAGAACTAGCGGGAGGCCCGGTGGAGTTCTTC. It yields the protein CASSLELAGGPVEFF.

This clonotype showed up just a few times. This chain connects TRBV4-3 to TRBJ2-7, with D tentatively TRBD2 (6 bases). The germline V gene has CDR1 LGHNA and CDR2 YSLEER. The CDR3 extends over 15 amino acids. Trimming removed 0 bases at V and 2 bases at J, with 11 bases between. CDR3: CASSQDGDSAYEQYF. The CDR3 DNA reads TGCGCCAGCAGCCAAGATGGGGACTCCGCCTACGAGCAGTACTTC.

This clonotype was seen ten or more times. CDR3 amino acids: CASSYSGIAGVYNEQFF. The CDR3 region has the DNA TGTGCCAGCAGTTACTCGGGAATAGCGGGGGTTTACAATGAGCAGTTCTTC. The chain links TRBV6-5 to TRBJ2-1, with TRBD2 identical over 9 bases. CDR3 length: 17 residues. With V trimmed by 0 bases and J by 4 bases, 7 bases remained unmatched. The germline V gene has CDR1 MNHEY and CDR2 SVGAGI.

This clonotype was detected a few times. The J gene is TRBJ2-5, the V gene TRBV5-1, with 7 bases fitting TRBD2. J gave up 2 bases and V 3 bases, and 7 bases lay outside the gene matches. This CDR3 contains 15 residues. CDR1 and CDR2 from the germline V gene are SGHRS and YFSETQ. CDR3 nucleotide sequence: TGCGCCAGCAGCTCCCAGCGGGGAGTACAAGAGACCCAGTACTTC. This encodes CASSSQRGVQETQYF.

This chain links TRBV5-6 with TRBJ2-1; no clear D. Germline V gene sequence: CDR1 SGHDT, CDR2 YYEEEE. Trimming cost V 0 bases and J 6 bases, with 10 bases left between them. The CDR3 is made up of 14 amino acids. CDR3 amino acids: CASSLAGPTNEQFF. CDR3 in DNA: TGTGCCAGCAGCTTGGCCGGCCCCACCAATGAGCAGTTCTTC.

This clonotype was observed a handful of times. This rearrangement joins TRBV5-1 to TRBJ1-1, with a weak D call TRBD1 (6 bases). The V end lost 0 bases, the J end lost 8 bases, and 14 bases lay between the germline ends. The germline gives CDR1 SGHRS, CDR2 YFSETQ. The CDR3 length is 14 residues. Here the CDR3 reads CASSLAGGLSEAFF. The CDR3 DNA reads TGCGCCAGCAGCTTGGCCGGGGGGCTCTCCGAAGCTTTCTTT. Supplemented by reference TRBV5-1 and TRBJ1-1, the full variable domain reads KAGVTQTPRYLIKTRGQQVTLSCSPISGHRSVSWYQQTPGQGLQFLFEYFSETQRNKGNFPGRFSGRQFSNSRSEMNVSTLELGDSALYLCASSLAGGLSEAFFGQGTRLTVV.

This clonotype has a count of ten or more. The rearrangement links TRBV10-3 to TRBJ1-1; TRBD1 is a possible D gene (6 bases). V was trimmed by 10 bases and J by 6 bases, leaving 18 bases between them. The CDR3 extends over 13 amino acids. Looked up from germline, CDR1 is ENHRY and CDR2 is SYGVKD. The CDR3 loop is CATLRDNSAEAFF. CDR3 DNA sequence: TGTGCCACTCTACGGGACAACTCGGCTGAAGCTTTCTTT.

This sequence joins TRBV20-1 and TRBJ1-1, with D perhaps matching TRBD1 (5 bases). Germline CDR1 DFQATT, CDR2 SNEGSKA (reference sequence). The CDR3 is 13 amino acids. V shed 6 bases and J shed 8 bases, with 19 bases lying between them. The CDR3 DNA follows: TGCAGTGCCCCGGGGGGTAGCGGGGGAGAAGCTTTCTTT. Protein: CSAPGGSGGEAFF.

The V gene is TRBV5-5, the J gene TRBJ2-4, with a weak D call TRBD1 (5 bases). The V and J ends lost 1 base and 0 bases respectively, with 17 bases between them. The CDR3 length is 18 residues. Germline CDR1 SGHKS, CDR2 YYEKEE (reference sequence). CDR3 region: CASSLTGIRALAKNIQYF. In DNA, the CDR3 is TGTGCCAGCAGCTTGACCGGAATCAGGGCCCTAGCCAAAAACATTCAGTACTTC.

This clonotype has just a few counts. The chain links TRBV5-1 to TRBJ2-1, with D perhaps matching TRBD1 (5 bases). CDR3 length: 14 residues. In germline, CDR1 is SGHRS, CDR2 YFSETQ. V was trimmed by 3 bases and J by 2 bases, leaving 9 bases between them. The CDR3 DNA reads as TGCGCCAGCAGCTCCCAGGGCACCTACAATGAGCAGTTCTTC. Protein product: CASSSQGTYNEQFF.

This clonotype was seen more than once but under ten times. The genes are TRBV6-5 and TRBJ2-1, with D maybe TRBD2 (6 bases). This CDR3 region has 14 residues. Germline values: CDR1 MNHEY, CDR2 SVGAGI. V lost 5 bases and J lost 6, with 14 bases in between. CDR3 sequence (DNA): TGTGCCAGCAGTAACCCGGGACTTTCCAATGAGCAGTTCTTC. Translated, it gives CASSNPGLSNEQFF.

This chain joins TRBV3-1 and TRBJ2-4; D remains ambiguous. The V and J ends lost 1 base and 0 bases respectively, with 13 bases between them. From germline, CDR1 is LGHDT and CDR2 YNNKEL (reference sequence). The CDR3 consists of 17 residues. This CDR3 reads CASSQGSRALAKNIQYF. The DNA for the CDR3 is TGTGCCAGCAGCCAAGGTTCTAGGGCCCTAGCCAAAAACATTCAGTACTTC.